Listed below are T cell receptor beta chains from one sample, sequenced in a study of low-dose radiotherapy and immunotherapy resistance in tumors. MiXCR, applied by TCRdb to the reads, yields one record per CDR3 protein. The sample holds around 36,000 distinct CDR3 sequences, around a third seen once. Sequenced here: PBMCs, sampled before treatment. The receptors were sampled from a male donor with gallbladder cancer. Each CDR3 is given with its conserved first and last residue. The D gene is left open where the match is weak. The size of a clone is reported for some rows only, either as once, few or many, or as a class for expanded clones.

CDR3nt,CDR3aa,j_gene,d_gene,abundance,v_gene
TGCGCCAGCAGCCAAGCGTCGAGCTCTGGCTACGAGCAGTACTTC,CASSQASSSGYEQYF,TRBJ2-7,.,many,TRBV4-1
TGCGCCAGCAGCCTGAGCCCGAAAACTAGCGGGGGAGACCCTACTAGGACAGATACGCAGTATTTT,CASSLSPKTSGGDPTRTDTQYF,TRBJ2-3,TRBD2,many,TRBV5-1
TGTGCCAGCAGCCCCCGGACTAGCGGAACAGAGACCCAGTACTTC,CASSPRTSGTETQYF,TRBJ2-5,TRBD2,many,TRBV5-3
TGCAGTGCTAGAGGGGTAGGGGGCCCGGCCTACGAGCAGTACTTC,CSARGVGGPAYEQYF,TRBJ2-7,TRBD1,medium-sized,TRBV20-1
TGTGCCACCAGCAGAGATTACTCAACGGGACCCTACGAGCAGTACTTC,CATSRDYSTGPYEQYF,TRBJ2-7,.,many,TRBV15
TGTGCCAGTAGTATATCGGCTTTCACTGAAGCTTTCTTT,CASSISAFTEAFF,TRBJ1-1,.,.,TRBV19
TGTGCCAGCAGCTTAGACTCAGGGAGCAATCAGCCCCAGCATTTT,CASSLDSGSNQPQHF,TRBJ1-5,.,.,TRBV7-2
TGCGCCAGCAGCCCCCGCCCCGGGACTAGCCCCAACAATGAGCAGTTCTTC,CASSPRPGTSPNNEQFF,TRBJ2-1,TRBD2,.,TRBV4-1
TGTGCCAGCTCACCTCTTGGCAGGTCAAGCTCCTACGAGCAGTACTTC,CASSPLGRSSSYEQYF,TRBJ2-7,.,many,TRBV18
TGTGCCAGCAGCTTAGGTGGATCGTCAGGGTGGTCCTACGAGCAGTACTTC,CASSLGGSSGWSYEQYF,TRBJ2-7,.,many,TRBV11-3
TGTGCCAGCAGTTTAGTAGGGACAGGGGGAGCAGATACGCAGTATTTT,CASSLVGTGGADTQYF,TRBJ2-3,TRBD1,.,TRBV27
TGTGCCAGCAGCCCAGGGAGGGCGCGGGAGTCGTACGAGCAGTACTTC,CASSPGRARESYEQYF,TRBJ2-7,TRBD2,many,TRBV27
TGTGCCAGCAGCACCAGCGGGGGTCGTACAGATACGCAGTATTTT,CASSTSGGRTDTQYF,TRBJ2-3,TRBD2,many,TRBV7-9
TGTGCCAGCAGTTTGGGGACAGGAGGGAACATTCAGTACTTC,CASSLGTGGNIQYF,TRBJ2-4,TRBD1,many,TRBV27
TGTGCCATCAGTGAGAGCCCCGTCGGATACAATGAGCAGTTCTTC,CAISESPVGYNEQFF,TRBJ2-1,.,few,TRBV10-3
TGCGCCAGCAGCCGCAACGGACAGTCACAAGAGACCCAGTACTTC,CASSRNGQSQETQYF,TRBJ2-5,.,.,TRBV5-1
TGTGCCAGCAGTGACGACAGGGGCAGGGGGGGCTACACCTTC,CASSDDRGRGGYTF,TRBJ1-2,TRBD1,.,TRBV6-1
TGTGCCACCTCTAGCGATACCTACGAGCAGTACTTC,CATSSDTYEQYF,TRBJ2-7,.,few,TRBV6-2/TRBV6-3
TGCGCCAGCAGCAATCCCGGGACAAACTATGGCTACACCTTC,CASSNPGTNYGYTF,TRBJ1-2,.,many,TRBV4-1
TGTGCCAGCAGTTTGTCTGGGTCTGGGAACACTGAAGCTTTCTTT,CASSLSGSGNTEAFF,TRBJ1-1,.,.,TRBV28
TGTGCCAGCTCTGAAGGACAGGGACCCTACAATGAGCAGTTCTTC,CASSEGQGPYNEQFF,TRBJ2-1,TRBD1,few,TRBV18
TGCGCCAGCAGCCACAGGGGAGAGAACACTGAAGCTTTCTTT,CASSHRGENTEAFF,TRBJ1-1,.,many,TRBV4-1
TGTGCCAGCAGCCCGATGGGGGGGGGGTCCTACGAGCAGTACTTC,CASSPMGGGSYEQYF,TRBJ2-7,TRBD2,many,TRBV7-2
TGTGCCGGTGAGACAGGGGTTACAGATACGCAGTATTTT,CAGETGVTDTQYF,TRBJ2-3,TRBD1,.,TRBV7-9
TGTGCCAGCGGCCACAGGGGTACGGGAGAGACCCAGTACTTC,CASGHRGTGETQYF,TRBJ2-5,TRBD1,.,TRBV6-2/TRBV6-3
TGTGCCAGCAGCCCCAAGGAGGCTAGGATTTCTCATACGCAGTATTTT,CASSPKEARISHTQYF,TRBJ2-3,.,many,TRBV11-1
TGTGCCAGCTCACCAAGTGGACAGGGGGGCGAGCAGTACTTC,CASSPSGQGGEQYF,TRBJ2-7,TRBD1,.,TRBV18
TGTGCCAGCAGCCCGACCGGGGCCGAGCAGTACTTC,CASSPTGAEQYF,TRBJ2-7,.,.,TRBV5-4
TGTGCCAGCAGGGGGGCAGGGGAAGAGCAGTACTTC,CASRGAGEEQYF,TRBJ2-7,.,medium-sized,TRBV28
TGTGCCAGCAGCCCCGGGCCCGTCGGGGGAGATACGCAGTATTTT,CASSPGPVGGDTQYF,TRBJ2-3,.,few,TRBV7-6
TGTGCCAGCAGTCAAACTAGCGGGAGGAACAATGAGCAGTTCTTC,CASSQTSGRNNEQFF,TRBJ2-1,TRBD2,.,TRBV6-1
TGTGCCACCAGCAGAGCTAGCGCATCCCAAGAGACCCAGTACTTC,CATSRASASQETQYF,TRBJ2-5,.,.,TRBV15
TGTGCCAGCAGCTTCCCATATAGCACAGATACGCAGTATTTT,CASSFPYSTDTQYF,TRBJ2-3,.,many,TRBV7-2
TGTGCCAGTAGTATAGATAATGACAGACCTTATGGCTACACCTTC,CASSIDNDRPYGYTF,TRBJ1-2,.,.,TRBV19
TGTGCCGTTGTTGGACGGAGCTACAATGAGCAGTTCTTC,CAVVGRSYNEQFF,TRBJ2-1,.,.,TRBV28
TGTGCCAGCAGTGCCCTCGGGGGTAGTGGCTACACCTTC,CASSALGGSGYTF,TRBJ1-2,.,many,TRBV6-4
TGCGCCAGCAGCCACGCCACTAGCGGGGGCCGACAAGAGACCCAGTACTTC,CASSHATSGGRQETQYF,TRBJ2-5,TRBD2,.,TRBV5-1
TGCGCCAGCAGCTTGGAGACAGGAAATTCACCCCTCCACTTT,CASSLETGNSPLHF,TRBJ1-6,.,few,TRBV5-1
TGCAGTGCGACCCCTTGGAGCTCTGGAAACACCATATATTTT,CSATPWSSGNTIYF,TRBJ1-3,.,.,TRBV20-1
TGTGCCAGCAGTCTAGGACTAGCGGGGGACAATGAGCAGTTCTTC,CASSLGLAGDNEQFF,TRBJ2-1,TRBD2,few,TRBV12-3/TRBV12-4
TGTGCCTGGATCACCACCGGGACAGGGGGCGATGAGCAGTTCTTC,CAWITTGTGGDEQFF,TRBJ2-1,TRBD1,few,TRBV30